Following are 32 T cell receptor beta chains from one sample sequenced in a study of Graves' ophthalmopathy and Graves' hyperthyroidism. For repertoire sequencing, the TCR beta CDR3 regions were amplified from RNA transcripts. RT-PCR with HTBI primers came first, then second-round multiplex PCR. MiXCR, run by TCRdb on the multiplex PCR reads, gives a single entry per CDR3 protein. The profile covers a few hundred thousand distinct CDR3 sequences, with roughly 15% appearing a single time and around 7% taken by the ten largest. The sequenced sample was peripheral blood. Source of these receptors: a woman aged 18 to 35 with stable Graves' hyperthyroidism.

The table lists this clonotype with many counts. V and J are TRBV19 and TRBJ2-2, with TRBD1 as a possible D gene (6 bases). Germline lookup yields CDR1 LNHDA and CDR2 SQIVND (reference sequence). Trimming stripped 5 bases from V and 1 base from J, with 8 bases between. The CDR3 is 14 residues long. CDR3 DNA sequence: TGTGCCAGTAGTGTGGGACAGAACACCGGGGAGCTGTTTTTT. Translated, it gives CASSVGQNTGELFF.

The table lists this clonotype with many counts. Given a much more abundant clone one base away, this may be a read error. The CDR3 does not close with the conserved phenylalanine or tryptophan, likely indicating a read error. The V and J genes are TRBV6-1 and TRBJ1-1; D call uncertain. Trimming took 4 bases from V and 4 from J, leaving 10 bases between them. The CDR3 has 13 residues. Germline loops: CDR1 MNHNS, CDR2 SASEGT. The CDR3 protein is CASSATFGTEAFL. In nucleotides, the CDR3 is TGTGCCAGCAGTGCCACCTTCGGCACTGAAGCTTTCCTT.

This clonotype has at least ten counts. The V gene is TRBV18, the J gene TRBJ1-1; D might be TRBD1 (6 bases). Trimming removed 0 bases at V and 10 bases at J, with 12 bases between. The CDR3 has 13 amino acids. Germline CDR1 and CDR2: KGHSH and LQKENI. The CDR3 nucleotides read TGTGCCAGCTCACCACCGACAGGTCGGCGAGCTTTCTTT. It encodes CASSPPTGRRAFF.

This chain connects TRBV12-3 or TRBV12-4 to TRBJ2-5, with a possible D match to TRBD1 (8 bases). The V end lost 6 bases, the J end lost 4 bases, and 21 bases lay between the germline ends. The CDR3 is 16 amino acids. CDR3 sequence reads: CASSPTRTGRGETQYF. The CDR3 DNA sequence: TGTGCCAGCAGCCCAACTCGGACAGGGAGGGGAGAGACCCAGTACTTC.

This clonotype came up many times. The CDR3 coding sequence is TGTGCCAGCGGACAGAGCGTGAACACTGAAGCTTTCTTT. Translated, it gives CASGQSVNTEAFF. The chain links TRBV19 to TRBJ1-1, with D tentatively TRBD1 (6 bases). V was clipped by 9 bases and J by 0 bases, with 11 bases between them. The CDR3 is made up of 13 amino acids. CDR1 LNHDA and CDR2 SQIVND come from the germline V gene (reference sequence). Complete variable domain (other parts from reference TRBV19 and TRBJ1-1): DGGITQSPKYLFRKEGQNVTLSCEQNLNHDAMYWYRQDPGQGLRLIYYSQIVNDFQKGDIAEGYSVSREKKESFPLTVTSAQKNPTAFYLCASGQSVNTEAFFGQGTRLTVV.

This clonotype was recorded many times. The chain combines TRBV12-3 or TRBV12-4 with TRBJ1-5, with 7 bases fitting TRBD1. V shed 6 bases and J 3 bases; nucleotides not matched to a gene: 11. This CDR3 is built from 16 residues. The chain's CDR3 is CASSPSGQVYNQPQHF. The CDR3 DNA sequence: TGTGCCAGCAGCCCCTCCGGACAGGTGTACAATCAGCCCCAGCATTTT.

This clonotype was detected ten times or more. The chain has TRBV11-2 and TRBJ2-7; D unclear. This CDR3 contains 15 residues. The V and J ends lost 5 bases and 0 bases respectively, with 14 bases between them. Germline assignment: CDR1 SGHAT and CDR2 FQNNGV. The chain's CDR3 is CASSGIGDSSYEQYF. The CDR3 bases are TGTGCCAGCAGCGGAATTGGGGATAGCTCCTACGAGCAGTACTTC. Based on the CDR3 plus reference TRBV11-2 and TRBJ2-7, the full variable domain is EAGVAQSPRYKIIEKRQSVAFWCNPISGHATLYWYQQILGQGPKLLIQFQNNGVVDDSQLPKDRFSAERLKGVDSTLKIQPAKLEDSAVYLCASSGIGDSSYEQYFGPGTRLTVT.

In this sample, this clonotype turned up many times. V and J are TRBV18 and TRBJ2-7, with 8 bases identical to TRBD2. The length of the CDR3 is 14 residues. From germline, CDR1 is KGHSH and CDR2 LQKENI. The V gene end was trimmed by 5 bases and the J gene end by 2 bases; junction bases not matched to a gene: 5. The CDR3 sequence is CASSRERGTYEQYF. The DNA of the CDR3 is TGTGCCAGCTCAAGAGAGCGGGGGACCTACGAGCAGTACTTC.

This clonotype was seen ten or more times. This chain joins TRBV2 and TRBJ2-7; 9 bases fit TRBD2. V shed 6 bases, J shed 3 bases, and the junction held 9 bases outside the gene matches. The CDR3 runs to 15 residues. Germline-derived CDR1 and CDR2 are SNHLY and FYNNEI. In DNA form, the CDR3 reads TGTGCCAGCAGAACAACCGGGACTAGCAACTACGAGCAGTACTTC. Protein product: CASRTTGTSNYEQYF.

This clonotype has a count of ten or more. The genes are TRBV29-1 and TRBJ1-2; TRBD1 aligns across 7 bases. After removal of 4 bases from V and 4 bases from J, the junction contained 3 bases not matched to a gene. Germline V CDR1 and CDR2: SQVTM, ANQGSEA. The CDR3 sequence is 12 residues long. The CDR3 nucleotides are TGCAGCGTTGGGGACAGACTCTATGGCTACACCTTC. Translating it yields CSVGDRLYGYTF.

This clonotype was seen ten or more times. The chain uses TRBV7-2 and TRBJ1-2; possibly TRBD1 for D (5 bases). V was shortened by 1 base and J by 0 bases, with 15 bases between the two germline ends. The CDR3 loop spans 17 amino acids. Germline lookup yields CDR1 SGHTA and CDR2 FQGNSA. CDR3 amino acids: CASSLGRRAPANYGYTF. The CDR3 DNA reads TGTGCCAGCAGCTTAGGGCGCAGGGCCCCGGCTAACTATGGCTACACCTTC.

This clonotype has ten or more counts. The genes are TRBV24-1 and TRBJ2-7; 7 bases line up with TRBD1. With V trimmed by 4 bases and J by 3 bases, 8 bases remained unmatched. The CDR3 is 15 residues long. CDR1 is KGHDR and CDR2 is SFDVKD in the germline V gene. CDR3 coding DNA: TGTGCCACCAGTGAGATGACAGGGAGCCTCTACGAGCAGTACTTC. Translated: CATSEMTGSLYEQYF.

Ten or more counts support this clonotype. CDR3 sequence reads: CASSSTGVGSPLHF. The CDR3 DNA reads TGTGCCAGCAGTTCGACAGGGGTTGGCTCACCCCTCCACTTT. V and J are TRBV2 and TRBJ1-6; 8 bases fit TRBD1. The CDR3 runs 14 residues. V lost 5 bases, J lost 10 bases, and 7 bases stayed unmatched. Per germline, CDR1 SNHLY and CDR2 FYNNEI.

This clonotype was seen at least ten times. The V and J genes are TRBV2 and TRBJ2-5; no definite D call. V lost 3 bases and J lost 5, with 10 bases in between. Germline values: CDR1 SNHLY, CDR2 FYNNEI. CDR3 length: 13 amino acids. CDR3 nucleotide sequence: TGTGCCAGCAGTGAGGGTCCAGGCGAGACCCAGTACTTC. Its protein product is CASSEGPGETQYF. Based on the CDR3 plus reference TRBV2 and TRBJ2-5, the full variable domain is EPEVTQTPSHQVTQMGQEVILRCVPISNHLYFYWYRQILGQKVEFLVSFYNNEISEKSEIFDDQFSVERPDGSNFTLKIRSTKLEDSAMYFCASSEGPGETQYFGPGTRLLVL.

This clonotype was seen at least ten times. V and J are TRBV5-4 and TRBJ2-7; 13 bases are a match to TRBD2. The CDR3 has 16 amino acids. The J segment lost 3 bases and the V segment lost 2 bases, leaving 5 bases of the junction unmatched. The germline V gene encodes CDR1 SGHNT and CDR2 YYREEE (reference sequence). CDR3 region: CASSLRGLAGSYEQYF. The CDR3 DNA reads TGTGCCAGCAGCTTACGGGGACTAGCGGGGAGCTACGAGCAGTACTTC.

This clonotype was detected ten times or more. V usage is TRBV5-1 and J usage is TRBJ2-7; D is possibly TRBD2 (5 bases). Germline CDR1 and CDR2: SGHRS and YFSETQ. This CDR3 contains 14 residues. Trimming removed 0 bases from V and 2 bases from J, with 9 bases in between. The CDR3 region is CASSLAGSTYEQYF. The CDR3 nucleotides are TGCGCCAGCAGCTTGGCGGGGTCTACCTACGAGCAGTACTTC.

This sequence joins TRBV2 and TRBJ1-5; the D gene is possibly TRBD1 (6 bases). Trimming took 6 bases from V and 2 from J, leaving 23 bases between them. Per germline, CDR1 SNHLY and CDR2 FYNNEI. This CDR3 spans 18 amino acids. Written as DNA, the CDR3 is TGTGCCAGCAGCCCCAATAGGGCAGGGGTAGGAGGCAATCAGCCCCAGCATTTT. This encodes CASSPNRAGVGGNQPQHF.

This clonotype was counted ten times or more. The rearrangement uses TRBV27 and TRBJ1-1; D is possibly TRBD1 (6 bases). V was cut by 6 bases and J by 1 base, with 15 bases left in between. Germline V gives CDR1 MNHEY, CDR2 SMNVEV (reference sequence). The CDR3 consists of 15 residues. In nucleotides, the CDR3 is TGTGCCAGCAGCCCCCAGGGGAGAGGGAACACTGAAGCTTTCTTT. Translating it yields CASSPQGRGNTEAFF.

This clonotype was counted many times. This may arise from a read error, as a much more abundant clone is one base away. V is TRBV7-8 and J is TRBJ1-5; D unresolved. The CDR3 sequence is 15 residues long. Germline V CDR1 and CDR2: SGHVS, FQNEAQ. CDR3 coding DNA: TGTGCCAGCTGCTTAGCCCGGAGGGGCAATCAGCCCCAGCATTTT. Translated: CASCLARRGNQPQHF.

At least ten counts were recorded for this clonotype. The chain carries TRBV2 and TRBJ1-6; D is unresolved. This CDR3 region has 16 residues. Germline CDR1 and CDR2: SNHLY and FYNNEI. V was pared by 1 base and J by 7 bases, with 14 bases between. The CDR3 loop is CASSEVRRGQNSPLHF. The CDR3 DNA sequence: TGTGCCAGCAGTGAAGTCCGACGGGGTCAAAATTCACCCCTCCACTTT.

This clonotype was counted ten times or more. The J gene is TRBJ1-2, the V gene TRBV12-3 or TRBV12-4; 8 bases are a match to TRBD1. The J segment lost 4 bases and the V segment lost 6 bases, leaving 7 bases of the junction unmatched. This CDR3 is built from 14 residues. CDR3 sequence: CASSPPRGLYGYTF. CDR3 in DNA: TGTGCCAGCAGCCCGCCCAGGGGGCTCTATGGCTACACCTTC.

This clonotype was observed many times. V and J are TRBV7-8 and TRBJ2-6; the match to TRBD1 covers 7 bases. CDR3 length equals 16 residues. The germline V gene encodes CDR1 SGHVS and CDR2 FQNEAQ. With V trimmed by 5 bases and J by 3 bases, 7 bases remained unmatched. The CDR3 region is CASSTTGPHGANVLTF. DNA of the CDR3: TGTGCCAGCAGCACGACAGGGCCGCATGGGGCCAACGTCCTGACTTTC.

This sequence joins TRBV11-3 and TRBJ2-5; 7 positions match TRBD1. The CDR3 is 14 residues long. J was trimmed by 6 bases and V by 7 bases; bases with no gene match: 11. Per germline, CDR1 SGHNT and CDR2 YENEEA. The CDR3 DNA reads as TGTGCCAGCACCCAGGGGGACGGTACGAAGACCCAGTACTTC. This gives the protein CASTQGDGTKTQYF.

This clonotype was recorded at least ten times. The V gene is TRBV9, the J gene TRBJ1-6; no clear D gene. V was trimmed by 0 bases and J by 0 bases, leaving 7 bases between them. This CDR3 comprises 16 residues. In germline, CDR1 is SGDLS, CDR2 YYNGEE. CDR3 DNA: TGTGCCAGCAGCGTAGACCCCAGCTCCTATAATTCACCCCTCCACTTT. It encodes CASSVDPSSYNSPLHF.

This clonotype was seen repeatedly, ten times or more. V and J are TRBV19 and TRBJ1-1; tentative D call: TRBD1 (5 bases). V lost 7 bases, J lost 1 base, and 10 bases lay in between. The germline V gene has CDR1 LNHDA and CDR2 SQIVND (reference sequence). CDR3 size: 13 residues. CDR3 in amino acids: CASMWGANTEAFF. CDR3 bases: TGTGCCAGTATGTGGGGCGCGAACACTGAAGCTTTCTTT.

This clonotype was detected a few times. V is TRBV11-2 and J is TRBJ1-2, with D perhaps matching TRBD1 (5 bases). This CDR3 contains 13 residues. V was pared by 5 bases and J by 4 bases, with 11 bases between. Germline V gene data show CDR1 as SGHAT and CDR2 as FQNNGV. For the CDR3, the DNA is TGTGCCAGCAGCCGGGGGGGGGGCTATGGCTACACCTTC. Translation gives CASSRGGGYGYTF. The entire variable domain, with the rest obtained from reference TRBV11-2 and TRBJ1-2, is as follows: EAGVAQSPRYKIIEKRQSVAFWCNPISGHATLYWYQQILGQGPKLLIQFQNNGVVDDSQLPKDRFSAERLKGVDSTLKIQPAKLEDSAVYLCASSRGGGYGYTFGSGTRLTVV.

The chain recombines TRBV3-1 with TRBJ1-2; D is unresolved. The V gene lost 6 bases and the J gene lost 7 bases, with 18 bases spanning the gap. Germline V gene data show CDR1 as LGHDT and CDR2 as YNNKEL (reference sequence). The CDR3 totals 14 residues. CDR3 coding DNA: TGTGCCAGCAGATCCGGCGGAGCGGTGGGTGGCTACACCTTC. Translating gives CASRSGGAVGGYTF.

The chain combines TRBV6-2 or TRBV6-3 with TRBJ1-2; 7 bases are shared with TRBD1. The CDR3 totals 16 residues. J gave up 2 bases and V 6 bases, and 12 bases lay outside the gene matches. The germline gives CDR1 MNHEY, CDR2 SVGEGT. Here the CDR3 DNA reads TGTGCCAGCAGATCCTCCGACAGGGTGCACAACTATGGCTACACCTTC. Translation: CASRSSDRVHNYGYTF.

This clonotype was observed many times. The chain joins TRBV6-1 to TRBJ2-2, with D perhaps matching TRBD1 or TRBD2 (5 bases each). From germline, CDR1 is MNHNS and CDR2 SASEGT. The CDR3 has 15 amino acids. V was shortened by 8 bases and J by 5 bases, with 18 bases between the two germline ends. The CDR3 is CASAASGTGTGELFF. DNA of the CDR3: TGTGCCAGCGCCGCTTCAGGGACGGGGACCGGGGAGCTGTTTTTT.

This clonotype was recorded many times. This chain uses TRBV7-2 with TRBJ2-5; D is unclear. The CDR3 runs 18 residues. V dropped 0 bases and J dropped 1 base, with 18 bases sitting between them. Germline assignment: CDR1 SGHTA and CDR2 FQGNSA. DNA for the CDR3: TGTGCCAGCAGCTTAGCCCCGTTCGGCGGTGAAATCCAAGAGACCCAGTACTTC. Its protein product is CASSLAPFGGEIQETQYF.

Many counts were recorded for this clonotype. The chain joins TRBV6-2 or TRBV6-3 to TRBJ1-1; D remains unclear. V was trimmed by 8 bases and J by 10 bases, leaving 11 bases between them. The CDR3 is made up of 10 amino acids. Germline CDR1 MNHEY, CDR2 SVGEGT. CDR3: CASLGAGAFF. The CDR3 bases are TGTGCCAGCCTGGGAGCGGGAGCTTTCTTT.

This clonotype occurred many times. The chain is built from TRBV6-2 or TRBV6-3 and TRBJ1-1, with D unclear. Trimming pared 4 bases from V and 1 base from J, leaving 7 bases between. Germline CDR1 reads MNHEY; CDR2 reads SVGEGT. This CDR3 comprises 13 residues. The CDR3 is CASSSGKNTEAFF. The CDR3 region has the DNA TGTGCCAGCAGTTCTGGGAAGAACACTGAAGCTTTCTTT.